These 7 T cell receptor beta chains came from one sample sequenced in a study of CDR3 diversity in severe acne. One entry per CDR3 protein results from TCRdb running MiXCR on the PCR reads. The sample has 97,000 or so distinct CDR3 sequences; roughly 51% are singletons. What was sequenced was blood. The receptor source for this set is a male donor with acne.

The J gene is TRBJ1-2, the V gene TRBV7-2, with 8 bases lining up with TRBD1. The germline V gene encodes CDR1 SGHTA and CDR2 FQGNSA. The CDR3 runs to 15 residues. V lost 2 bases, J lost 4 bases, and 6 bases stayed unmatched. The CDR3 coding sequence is TGTGCCAGCAGCTTATTACAGGGGGGTATCTATGGCTACACCTTC. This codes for CASSLLQGGIYGYTF.

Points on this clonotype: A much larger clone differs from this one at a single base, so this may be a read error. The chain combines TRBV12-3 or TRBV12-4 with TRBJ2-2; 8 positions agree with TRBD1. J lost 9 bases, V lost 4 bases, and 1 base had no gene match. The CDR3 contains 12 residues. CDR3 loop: CASSSGGRELFF. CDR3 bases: TGTGCCAGCAGTTCAGGGGGCAGGGAGCTGTTTTTT.

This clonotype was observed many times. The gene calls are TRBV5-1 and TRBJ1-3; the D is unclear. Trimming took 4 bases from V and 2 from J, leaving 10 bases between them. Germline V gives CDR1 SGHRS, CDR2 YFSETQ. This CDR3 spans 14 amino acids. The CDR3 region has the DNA TGCGCCAGCAGCGGCGGGTCCCCTGGAAACACCATATATTTT. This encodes CASSGGSPGNTIYF. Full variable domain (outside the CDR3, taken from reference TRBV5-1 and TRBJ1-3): KAGVTQTPRYLIKTRGQQVTLSCSPISGHRSVSWYQQTPGQGLQFLFEYFSETQRNKGNFPGRFSGRQFSNSRSEMNVSTLELGDSALYLCASSGGSPGNTIYFGEGSWLTVV.

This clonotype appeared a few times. The CDR3 DNA follows: TGTGCCAGCAGCTTAGGCGCTGGATACACTGAAGCTTTCTTT. It yields the protein CASSLGAGYTEAFF. This sequence joins TRBV7-9 and TRBJ1-1, with no clear D. The germline V gene encodes CDR1 SEHNR and CDR2 FQNEAQ (reference sequence). This CDR3 contains 14 residues. Between the trimmed V and J ends, which lost 1 base and 3 bases, there was a span of 9 bases.

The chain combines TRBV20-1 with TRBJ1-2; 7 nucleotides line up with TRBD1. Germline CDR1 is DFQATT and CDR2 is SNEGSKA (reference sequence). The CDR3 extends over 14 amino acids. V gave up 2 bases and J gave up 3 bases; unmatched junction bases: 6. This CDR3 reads CSARIRDSYYGYTF. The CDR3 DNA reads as TGCAGTGCTAGAATCCGGGACAGCTACTATGGCTACACCTTC.

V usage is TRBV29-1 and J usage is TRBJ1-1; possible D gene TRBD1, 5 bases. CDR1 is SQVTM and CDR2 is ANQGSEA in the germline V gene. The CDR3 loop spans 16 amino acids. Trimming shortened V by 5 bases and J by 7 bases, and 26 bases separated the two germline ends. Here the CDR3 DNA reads TGCAGCGTTTACGAAGAGTCCGGGACGTCGGGATTTGAAGCTTTCTTT. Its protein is CSVYEESGTSGFEAFF.

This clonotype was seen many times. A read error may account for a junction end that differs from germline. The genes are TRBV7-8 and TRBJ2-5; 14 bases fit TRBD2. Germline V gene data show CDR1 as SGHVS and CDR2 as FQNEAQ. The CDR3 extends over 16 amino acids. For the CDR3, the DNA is TGTGCCAGCAGCCCAGGGACTAGCGGGAGTCCCGGTTCATGGGACTTC. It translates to CASSPGTSGSPGSWDF.